The 20 T cell receptor beta chains below were found in one sample sequenced in a study of blood T cell repertoires in COVID-19. Only in-frame clones appear in the TCRdb table, and some are missing; sequencing was by immunoSEQ multiplex PCR. This table has 250,000 to 350,000 clones, 80% to 90% appearing once. The specimen sequenced was PBMCs or T cells enriched from blood (not recorded which). These TCRs come from a woman between 18 and 29 years old who had recovered from COVID-19.

The gene calls are TRBV6-5 and TRBJ1-1; D gene uncertain. Between the trimmed V and J ends, which lost 5 bases and 0 bases, there was a span of 13 bases. The CDR3 contains 15 residues. Germline V gene data show CDR1 as MNHEY and CDR2 as SVGAGI. This CDR3 is CASSPASGMNTEAFF. DNA of the CDR3: TGTGCCAGCAGTCCAGCCTCAGGTATGAACACTGAAGCTTTCTTT.

The chain couples TRBV7-3 to TRBJ1-2; 10 nucleotides match TRBD1. CDR3 length: 14 amino acids. V was pared by 5 bases and J by 6 bases, with 6 bases of the junction left unmatched. The V gene's germline CDR1 is SGHTA and CDR2 FQGTGA. This chain's CDR3 is CASSLPGTGDGYTF. CDR3 DNA: TGTGCCAGCAGCCTTCCCGGGACAGGGGATGGCTACACCTTC.

The chain links TRBV3-1 (or the pseudogene TRBV3-2) to TRBJ1-2; 8 bases are shared with TRBD1. The CDR3 consists of 18 residues. Losses at the gene ends were 3 bases for V and 4 bases for J; bases not matched to a gene: 16. Per the germline V gene, CDR1 is LGHDT and CDR2 is YNNKEL (reference sequence). The CDR3 reads CASSHARGAGGARYGYTF. The CDR3 DNA is TGTGCCAGCAGCCATGCCCGAGGGGCAGGGGGCGCGCGCTATGGCTACACCTTC.

The gene calls are TRBV11-2 and TRBJ1-5, with TRBD1 as a possible D gene (5 bases). CDR3 length: 13 residues. Trimming pared 5 bases from V and 5 bases from J, leaving 10 bases between. Germline CDR1 reads SGHAT; CDR2 reads FQNNGV. CDR3 sequence: CASSTGQYQPQHF. The CDR3 bases are TGTGCCAGCAGCACCGGACAATATCAGCCCCAGCATTTT. Filled out from reference TRBV11-2 and TRBJ1-5, the complete variable domain reads EAGVAQSPRYKIIEKRQSVAFWCNPISGHATLYWYQQILGQGPKLLIQFQNNGVVDDSQLPKDRFSAERLKGVDSTLKIQPAKLEDSAVYLCASSTGQYQPQHFGDGTRLSIL.

The V call is TRBV5-1, the J call TRBJ2-3; a possible D gene is TRBD1 (5 bases). Germline V gives CDR1 SGHRS, CDR2 YFSETQ. Trimming shortened V by 4 bases and J by 4 bases, and 16 bases separated the two germline ends. There are 15 residues in the CDR3. CDR3 region: CASSLTPTDADTQYF. In DNA, the CDR3 is TGCGCCAGCAGCCTGACCCCGACAGACGCAGATACGCAGTATTTT.

The rearrangement joins TRBV3-1 (or the pseudogene TRBV3-2) to TRBJ1-2; 9 bases are a match to TRBD1. The junction had 4 bases not matched to a gene; V was cut back by 5 bases and J by 3 bases. The CDR3 sequence is 14 residues long. Germline V lookup: CDR1 LGHDT, CDR2 YNNKEL (reference sequence). CDR3 DNA sequence: TGTGCCAGCAGCTCGGACAGGGGTCACTATGGCTACACCTTC. Residues: CASSSDRGHYGYTF.

The V and J genes are TRBV11-2 and TRBJ2-3, with D possibly TRBD1 on 6 matching bases. This CDR3 contains 15 residues. Trimming left V 1 base short and J 0 bases short, with 8 bases between. Germline V gene lookup returns CDR1 SGHAT and CDR2 FQNNGV. As DNA, the CDR3 is TGTGCCAGCAGCTTAGGGACAGCTAGCACAGATACGCAGTATTTT. It encodes CASSLGTASTDTQYF.

The chain carries TRBV10-1 and TRBJ2-1, with TRBD2 as a possible D gene (5 bases). CDR3 length equals 14 residues. Germline values: CDR1 WNHNN, CDR2 SYGVQD (reference sequence). V lost 3 bases and J lost 10, with 16 bases in between. For the CDR3, the DNA is TGCGCCAGCAGTGAATCCCGAGGGTTGGGCGAGCAGTTCTTC. It codes for CASSESRGLGEQFF.

V and J are TRBV11-2 and TRBJ1-6, with D maybe TRBD1 (5 bases). The V and J ends lost 1 base and 9 bases respectively, with 19 bases between them. The CDR3 contains 17 residues. Germline V gene lookup returns CDR1 SGHAT and CDR2 FQNNGV. The chain's CDR3 is CASSLGGRTAGGSPLHF. CDR3 sequence (DNA): TGTGCCAGCAGCTTAGGGGGGAGGACTGCAGGCGGTTCACCCCTCCACTTT.

The V and J genes are TRBV5-8 and TRBJ2-5; D is perhaps TRBD1 (6 bases). This CDR3 spans 14 amino acids. V shed 4 bases and J shed 4 bases, with 14 bases lying between them. Per the germline V gene, CDR1 is SGHTS and CDR2 is YDEGEE. Here the CDR3 reads CASSDYRVLETQYF. The CDR3 DNA follows: TGTGCCAGCAGCGATTACAGGGTTTTAGAGACCCAGTACTTC.

In this sample, this clone turned up a few times. The chain is built from TRBV2 and TRBJ1-6; 7 bases are shared with TRBD1. CDR3 length equals 15 residues. The V gene end was trimmed by 5 bases and the J gene end by 6 bases; junction bases not matched to a gene: 7. Per germline, CDR1 SNHLY and CDR2 FYNNEI. CDR3 region: CASSYRGGGNSPLHF. In nucleotides, the CDR3 is TGTGCCAGCAGTTACAGGGGAGGTGGTAATTCACCCCTCCACTTT.

The rearrangement joins TRBV7-9 to TRBJ1-4; 8 bases align to TRBD1. Losses at the gene ends were 4 bases for V and 10 bases for J; bases not matched to a gene: 5. The germline gives CDR1 SEHNR, CDR2 FQNEAQ (reference sequence). The CDR3 runs 13 residues. The CDR3 reads CASSYGQGGKLFF. The CDR3 DNA reads TGTGCCAGCAGCTACGGACAGGGCGGAAAACTGTTTTTT.

The V and J genes are TRBV27 and TRBJ2-1; D not resolved. The CDR3 totals 15 residues. Germline CDR1 and CDR2: MNHEY and SMNVEV (reference sequence). Trimming took off 7 bases at V and 4 bases at J, with 17 bases between the two ends. CDR3 residues: CASTPTTRVYNEQFF. CDR3 nucleotides: TGTGCCAGCACTCCAACTACCCGGGTGTACAATGAGCAGTTCTTC.

This clone was seen repeatedly, ten times or more. CDR3 region: CASSLGRTGNTEAFF. The CDR3, as DNA: TGTGCCAGCAGCTTAGGTAGGACTGGGAACACTGAAGCTTTCTTT. This rearrangement joins TRBV7-9 to TRBJ1-1; no reliable D call. Germline V gene data show CDR1 as SEHNR and CDR2 as FQNEAQ (reference sequence). The V and J ends lost 1 base and 1 base respectively, with 10 bases between them. This CDR3 comprises 15 residues.

The chain couples TRBV9 to TRBJ1-6; D is undetermined. This CDR3 contains 14 residues. Germline lookup yields CDR1 SGDLS and CDR2 YYNGEE. Trimming pared 1 base from V and 5 bases from J, leaving 7 bases between. Written as DNA, the CDR3 is TGTGCCAGCAGCGTAACGGCGGATAATTCACCCCTCCACTTT. Translating gives CASSVTADNSPLHF.

The genes are TRBV27 and TRBJ2-7; 10 nucleotides agree with TRBD1. The CDR3 has 14 residues. V gave up 4 bases and J gave up 5 bases; unmatched junction bases: 5. Germline assignment: CDR1 MNHEY and CDR2 SMNVEV (reference sequence). Written as DNA, the CDR3 is TGTGCCAGCAGTTCGGGGACAGGGGTTCACGAGCAGTACTTC. Amino acids: CASSSGTGVHEQYF.

The CDR3 DNA reads TGCGCCAGCAGCTTGGAGGCTAGCAGATACAATGAGCAGTTCTTC. Translating gives CASSLEASRYNEQFF. The chain recombines TRBV5-1 with TRBJ2-1; D may be TRBD2 (5 bases). This CDR3 comprises 15 residues. CDR1 and CDR2 (germline): SGHRS, YFSETQ. V lost 0 bases and J 4 bases, leaving 11 bases between the germline ends.

This sequence joins TRBV19 and TRBJ2-7; TRBD1 aligns across 11 bases. J was trimmed by 5 bases and V by 3 bases; bases with no gene match: 6. In germline, CDR1 is LNHDA, CDR2 SQIVND (reference sequence). The CDR3 consists of 15 residues. The CDR3 coding sequence is TGTGCCAGTAGTATCCGGACAGGGGGCGCGGACGAGCAGTACTTC. It specifies CASSIRTGGADEQYF.

The chain combines TRBV2 with TRBJ2-1; maybe TRBD1 (5 bases). The V and J ends lost 8 bases and 3 bases respectively, with 11 bases between them. The CDR3 spans 13 residues. From germline, CDR1 is SNHLY and CDR2 FYNNEI. This CDR3 is CASLGVYYNEQFF. Written as DNA, the CDR3 is TGTGCCAGCTTAGGGGTATACTACAATGAGCAGTTCTTC.

This clone was seen only once. The chain uses TRBV7-9 and TRBJ1-2; no clear D. CDR3 length: 15 residues. Germline V gene lookup returns CDR1 SEHNR and CDR2 FQNEAQ (reference sequence). V was cut by 4 bases and J by 3 bases, with 15 bases left in between. This CDR3 reads CASSSWTGEDYGYTF. The CDR3 DNA follows: TGTGCCAGCAGCTCGTGGACTGGGGAGGACTATGGCTACACCTTC. Together with reference TRBV7-9 and TRBJ1-2, the CDR3 gives the full variable domain: DTGVSQNPRHKITKRGQNVTFRCDPISEHNRLYWYRQTLGQGPEFLTYFQNEAQLEKSRLLSDRFSAERPKGSFSTLEIQRTEQGDSAMYLCASSSWTGEDYGYTFGSGTRLTVV.